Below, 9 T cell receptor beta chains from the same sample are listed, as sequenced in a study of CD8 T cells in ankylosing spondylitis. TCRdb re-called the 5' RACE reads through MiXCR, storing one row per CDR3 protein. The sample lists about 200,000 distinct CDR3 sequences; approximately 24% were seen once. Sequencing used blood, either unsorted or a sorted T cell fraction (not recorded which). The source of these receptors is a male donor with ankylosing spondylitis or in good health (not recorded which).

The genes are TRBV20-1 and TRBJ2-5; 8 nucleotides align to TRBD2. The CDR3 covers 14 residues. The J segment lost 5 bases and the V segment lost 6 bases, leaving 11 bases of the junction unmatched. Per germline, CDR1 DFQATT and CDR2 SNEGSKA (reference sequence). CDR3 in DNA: TGCAGTGCCCCGCCGGCTAGCGGGCGGGAGACCCAGTACTTC. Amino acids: CSAPPASGRETQYF.

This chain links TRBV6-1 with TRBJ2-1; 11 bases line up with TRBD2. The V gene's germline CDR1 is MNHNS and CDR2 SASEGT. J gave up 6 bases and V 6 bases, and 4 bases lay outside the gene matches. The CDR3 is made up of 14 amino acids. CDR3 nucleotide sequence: TGTGCCAGCAGCACTAGCGGGAGTGGCAATGAGCAGTTCTTC. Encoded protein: CASSTSGSGNEQFF.

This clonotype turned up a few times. The CDR3 loop reads CSARRGRAYNEQFF. The CDR3 DNA is TGCAGTGCCCGCCGGGGCCGTGCCTACAATGAGCAGTTCTTC. This chain joins TRBV20-1 and TRBJ2-1, with D perhaps being TRBD1 or TRBD2 (5 bases each). The CDR3 extends over 14 amino acids. The V end was cut by 6 bases, the J end by 2 bases, with 14 bases between. CDR1 is DFQATT, CDR2 SNEGSKA, per germline (reference sequence).

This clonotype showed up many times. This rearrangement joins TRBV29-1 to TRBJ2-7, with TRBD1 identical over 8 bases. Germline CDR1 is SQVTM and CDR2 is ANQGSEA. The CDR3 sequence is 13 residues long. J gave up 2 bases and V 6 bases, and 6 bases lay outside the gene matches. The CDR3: CSVRTGLTYEQYF. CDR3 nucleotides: TGCAGCGTCCGGACAGGGTTAACCTACGAGCAGTACTTC.

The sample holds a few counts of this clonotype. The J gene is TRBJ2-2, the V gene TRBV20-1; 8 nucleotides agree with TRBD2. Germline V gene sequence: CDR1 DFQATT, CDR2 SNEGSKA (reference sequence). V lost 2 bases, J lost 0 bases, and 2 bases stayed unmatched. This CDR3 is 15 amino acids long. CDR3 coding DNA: TGCAGTGCTAGAATTAGCGGGACGAACACCGGGGAGCTGTTTTTT. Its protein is CSARISGTNTGELFF.

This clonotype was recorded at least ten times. For the CDR3, the DNA is TGCGCCAGCAGCCTGGGGGGGCCTAGCGGACTTTACGAGCAGTACTTC. Translation: CASSLGGPSGLYEQYF. This rearrangement joins TRBV4-3 to TRBJ2-7; a possible D gene is TRBD2 (7 bases). This CDR3 spans 16 amino acids. Germline V gene lookup returns CDR1 LGHNA and CDR2 YSLEER. V was clipped by 4 bases and J by 4 bases, with 20 bases between them.

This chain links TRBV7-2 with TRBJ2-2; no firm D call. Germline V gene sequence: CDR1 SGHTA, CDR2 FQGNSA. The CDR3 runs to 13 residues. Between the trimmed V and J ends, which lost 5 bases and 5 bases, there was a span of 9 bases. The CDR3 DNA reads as TGTGCCAGCAGCCCCTCGCGGACCGGGGAGCTGTTTTTT. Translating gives CASSPSRTGELFF.

DNA of the CDR3: TGCGCCAGCAGCCAAGATAAGGCAGGGAGGCCCTACGAGCAGTACTTC. Protein product: CASSQDKAGRPYEQYF. V gene TRBV4-3 combines with J gene TRBJ2-7; TRBD2 is a possible D gene (6 bases). Germline V lookup: CDR1 LGHNA, CDR2 YSLEER. The CDR3 has 16 residues. Trimming stripped 0 bases from V and 2 bases from J, with 14 bases between.

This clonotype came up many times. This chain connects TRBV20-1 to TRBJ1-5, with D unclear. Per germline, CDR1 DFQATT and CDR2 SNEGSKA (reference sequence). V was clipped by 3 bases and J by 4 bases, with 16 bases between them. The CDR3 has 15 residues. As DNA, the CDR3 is TGCAGTGCTAGGGAATCGACTGGTCGAAATCAGCCCCAGCATTTT. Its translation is CSARESTGRNQPQHF.